The next 16 T cell receptor beta chains were all read from a single sample in a study of blood T cell repertoires in COVID-19. Measured with immunoSEQ multiplex PCR; TCRdb has only the in-frame clones, and not every one. The sample holds about 280,000 clones; about four fifths are singletons and the top ten take around a tenth. The sequenced material came from peripheral blood. These receptors were taken from a woman aged 50 to 60 who had recovered from COVID-19.

This clone occurred once. This sequence joins TRBV2 and TRBJ1-6, with D possibly matching TRBD1 (6 bases). The V end was cut by 6 bases, the J end by 6 bases, with 9 bases between. The germline V gene has CDR1 SNHLY and CDR2 FYNNEI. This CDR3 region has 13 residues. The DNA of the CDR3 is TGTGCCAGCAGGGGGACAATTAATTCACCCCTCCACTTT. It is translated as CASRGTINSPLHF. Full variable domain (rest looked up from reference TRBV2 and TRBJ1-6): EPEVTQTPSHQVTQMGQEVILRCVPISNHLYFYWYRQILGQKVEFLVSFYNNEISEKSEIFDDQFSVERPDGSNFTLKIRSTKLEDSAMYFCASRGTINSPLHFGNGTRLTVT.

This chain links TRBV28 with TRBJ1-5; 9 bases are shared with TRBD1. Looked up from germline, CDR1 is MDHEN and CDR2 is SYDVKM. The V gene end was trimmed by 6 bases and the J gene end by 6 bases; junction bases not matched to a gene: 9. The CDR3 contains 15 residues. CDR3 amino acids: CASRSDRGVSQPQHF. As DNA, the CDR3 is TGTGCCAGCAGATCGGACAGGGGAGTTAGTCAGCCCCAGCATTTT. Drawing the rest from reference TRBV28 and TRBJ1-5, the complete variable domain is DVKVTQSSRYLVKRTGEKVFLECVQDMDHENMFWYRQDPGLGLRLIYFSYDVKMKEKGDIPEGYSVSREKKERFSLILESASTNQTSMYLCASRSDRGVSQPQHFGDGTRLSIL.

The chain carries TRBV6-2 or TRBV6-3 and TRBJ1-4; D is perhaps TRBD1 (5 bases). The CDR3 totals 12 residues. Trimming pared 6 bases from V and 8 bases from J, leaving 10 bases between. From germline, CDR1 is MNHEY and CDR2 SVGEGT. CDR3 coding DNA: TGTGCCAGCAGCGACCGGGGGGAAAAACTGTTTTTT. It translates to CASSDRGEKLFF.

This chain links TRBV18 with TRBJ2-3; 8 bases agree with TRBD1. Germline trimming cut 8 bases from V and 3 bases from J; bases unmatched to any gene: 7. Germline lookup yields CDR1 KGHSH and CDR2 LQKENI. The CDR3 totals 14 residues. Written as DNA, the CDR3 is TGTGCCAGCAAGGCAGGGGGCGGAACAGATACGCAGTATTTT. Translating gives CASKAGGGTDTQYF.

This clone was counted a single time. Compared with germline, one end of the junction differs, possibly owing to a read error. The rearrangement links TRBV30 to TRBJ2-3; 8 positions agree with TRBD1. Germline CDR1 reads GTSNPN; CDR2 reads SVGIG (reference sequence). CDR3 size: 12 residues. The CDR3 is CAWSVSGGPKNF. In DNA, the CDR3 is TGTGCCTGGAGTGTATCAGGGGGCCCAAAAAATTTT.

This chain connects TRBV25-1 to TRBJ2-1; D might be TRBD1 (6 bases). Germline CDR1 and CDR2: MGHDK and SYGVNS. The CDR3 loop spans 14 amino acids. Trimming shortened V by 6 bases and J by 8 bases, and 17 bases separated the two germline ends. CDR3 residues: CASSRGRFGDEQFF. The CDR3 region has the DNA TGTGCCAGCAGCAGGGGACGTTTTGGCGATGAGCAGTTCTTC.

The J gene is TRBJ2-5, the V gene TRBV5-5; TRBD1 aligns across 8 bases. The CDR3 is made up of 15 amino acids. Germline V gene lookup returns CDR1 SGHKS and CDR2 YYEKEE (reference sequence). Trimming took 4 bases from V and 2 from J; bases not matched to a gene: 7. This CDR3 is CASSRIYRGQETQYF. The CDR3 DNA sequence: TGTGCCAGCAGCCGTATATACAGGGGGCAAGAGACCCAGTACTTC.

J is TRBJ2-7 and V is TRBV25-1, with TRBD1 as a possible D gene (6 bases). Trimming shortened V by 0 bases and J by 2 bases, and 8 bases separated the two germline ends. This CDR3 has 14 amino acids. Germline-derived CDR1 and CDR2 are MGHDK and SYGVNS. In nucleotides, the CDR3 is TGTGCCAGCAGTGAATATACAGGGACCTACGAGCAGTACTTC. This gives the protein CASSEYTGTYEQYF.

The chain employs TRBV21-1 and TRBJ2-1; the table's D call, TRBD2, was not checked against the DNA. TRBV21-1 is annotated as a pseudogene. The CDR3 is 19 residues long. The CDR3 spells CASRSQSSAPDQGYNEQFF. CDR3 nucleotide sequence: TGTGCCAGCAGATCTCAGTCTAGCGCCCCCGACCAAGGATACAATGAGCAGTTCTTC.

The chain is built from TRBV28 and TRBJ2-2; D not certain. Germline CDR1 and CDR2: MDHEN and SYDVKM. The CDR3 contains 13 residues. V was trimmed by 4 bases and J by 3 bases, leaving 6 bases between them. The CDR3 sequence: CASSSVDTGELFF. CDR3 coding DNA: TGTGCCAGCAGTTCGGTGGACACCGGGGAGCTGTTTTTT. Full variable domain (remainder filled in from reference TRBV28 and TRBJ2-2): DVKVTQSSRYLVKRTGEKVFLECVQDMDHENMFWYRQDPGLGLRLIYFSYDVKMKEKGDIPEGYSVSREKKERFSLILESASTNQTSMYLCASSSVDTGELFFGEGSRLTVL.

The chain recombines TRBV4-3 with TRBJ2-2; 11 bases match TRBD2. The CDR3 loop spans 17 amino acids. The V gene end was trimmed by 0 bases and the J gene end by 7 bases; junction bases not matched to a gene: 7. The germline V gene has CDR1 LGHNA and CDR2 YSLEER. The DNA of the CDR3 is TGCGCCAGCAGCCAAGAAACTAGCGGGAGTAATGTCGGGGAGCTGTTTTTT. The encoded protein is CASSQETSGSNVGELFF.

The chain has TRBV7-9 and TRBJ2-4, with D uncertain. Germline CDR1 and CDR2: SEHNR and FQNEAQ (reference sequence). The CDR3 consists of 17 residues. V was trimmed by 5 bases and J by 0 bases, leaving 17 bases between them. The CDR3 is CASSQSSTVLAKNIQYF. CDR3 nucleotides: TGTGCCAGCAGCCAATCCAGCACAGTTCTAGCCAAAAACATTCAGTACTTC.

The rearrangement links TRBV6-2 or TRBV6-3 to TRBJ2-5; TRBD2 matches at 7 bases. Germline V gives CDR1 MNHEY, CDR2 SVGEGT. Trimming removed 2 bases from V and 0 bases from J; junction bases left unmatched: 9. The CDR3 covers 17 residues. The CDR3 nucleotides are TGTGCCAGCAGTTACCCCCGTGGAGCGGGACACCAAGAGACCCAGTACTTC. This encodes CASSYPRGAGHQETQYF.

The V call is TRBV4-3, the J call TRBJ1-2; 7 nucleotides line up with TRBD1. CDR3 length: 14 amino acids. Germline V lookup: CDR1 LGHNA, CDR2 YSLEER. Trimming removed 0 bases from V and 2 bases from J; junction bases left unmatched: 0. The CDR3 region has the DNA TGCGCCAGCAGCCAAGACAGGGGGAACTATGGCTACACCTTC. The encoded protein is CASSQDRGNYGYTF.

The chain has TRBV30 and TRBJ2-7; 9 bases fit TRBD1. This CDR3 spans 16 amino acids. The germline gives CDR1 GTSNPN, CDR2 SVGIG (reference sequence). V dropped 1 base and J dropped 0; count of bases not matched to a gene: 7. CDR3 in amino acids: CAWSASPGQGSYEQYF. The CDR3 coding sequence is TGTGCCTGGAGTGCTAGCCCGGGACAGGGCTCCTACGAGCAGTACTTC.

This clone has a handful of counts. The rearrangement uses TRBV28 and TRBJ1-1; TRBD1 might be the D (5 bases). Germline loops: CDR1 MDHEN, CDR2 SYDVKM. V lost 4 bases to trimming and J lost 8 bases, with 11 bases between them. The CDR3 has 12 amino acids. CDR3 loop: CASSSPGSEAFF. In nucleotides, the CDR3 is TGTGCCAGCAGTTCCCCAGGGTCCGAAGCTTTCTTT.